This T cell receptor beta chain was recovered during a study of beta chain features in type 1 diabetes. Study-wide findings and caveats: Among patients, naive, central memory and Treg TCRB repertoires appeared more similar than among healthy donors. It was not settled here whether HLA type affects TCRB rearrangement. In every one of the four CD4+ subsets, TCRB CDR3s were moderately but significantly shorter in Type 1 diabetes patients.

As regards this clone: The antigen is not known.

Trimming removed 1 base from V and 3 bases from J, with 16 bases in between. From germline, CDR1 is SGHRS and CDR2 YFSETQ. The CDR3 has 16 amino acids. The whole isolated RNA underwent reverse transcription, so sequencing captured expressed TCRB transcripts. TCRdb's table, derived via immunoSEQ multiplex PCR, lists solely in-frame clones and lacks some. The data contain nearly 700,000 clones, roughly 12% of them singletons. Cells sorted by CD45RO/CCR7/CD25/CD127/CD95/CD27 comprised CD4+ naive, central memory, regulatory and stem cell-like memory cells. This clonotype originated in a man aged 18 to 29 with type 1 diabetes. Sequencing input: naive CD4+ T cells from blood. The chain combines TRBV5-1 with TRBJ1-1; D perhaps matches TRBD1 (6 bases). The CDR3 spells CASSLTHSTGYTEAFF. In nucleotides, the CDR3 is TGCGCCAGCAGCTTGACGCACTCTACAGGGTACACTGAAGCTTTCTTT.